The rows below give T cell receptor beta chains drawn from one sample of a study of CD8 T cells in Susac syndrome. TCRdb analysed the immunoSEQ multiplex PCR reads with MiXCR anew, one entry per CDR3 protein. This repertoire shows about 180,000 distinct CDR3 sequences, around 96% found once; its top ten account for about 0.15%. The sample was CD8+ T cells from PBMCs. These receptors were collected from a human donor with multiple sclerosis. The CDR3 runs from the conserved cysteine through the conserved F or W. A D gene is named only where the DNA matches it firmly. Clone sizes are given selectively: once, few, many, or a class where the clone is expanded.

cdr3_nt: TGTGCCAGCAGCGGACAGGGGGGGTACCAAGAGACCCAGTACTTC
cdr3_aa: CASSGQGGYQETQYF
v_call: TRBV9
d_call: TRBD1
clone_size: -
j_call: TRBJ2-5

cdr3_nt: TGCGCCAGCAGCTTCAGCTGGGAGACCTACGAGCAGTACTTC
cdr3_aa: CASSFSWETYEQYF
v_call: TRBV5-1
d_call: -
clone_size: -
j_call: TRBJ2-7

cdr3_nt: TGTGCCAGCGGAGGGGCGGGCGAGACCCAGTACTTC
cdr3_aa: CASGGAGETQYF
v_call: TRBV6-5
d_call: -
clone_size: -
j_call: TRBJ2-5

cdr3_nt: TGCAGTGCTAGAGAGACAGGGGGATCCTACGAGCAGTACTTC
cdr3_aa: CSARETGGSYEQYF
v_call: TRBV20-1
d_call: TRBD1
clone_size: -
j_call: TRBJ2-7

cdr3_nt: TGTGCCAGCAATGGACAGAGGATCCACTACACCTTC
cdr3_aa: CASNGQRIHYTF
v_call: TRBV2
d_call: -
clone_size: -
j_call: TRBJ1-2

cdr3_nt: TGTGCCAGCGGGAGAAGGAAAGAAGCTTTCTTT
cdr3_aa: CASGRRKEAFF
v_call: TRBV13
d_call: -
clone_size: -
j_call: TRBJ1-1

cdr3_nt: TGTGCCAGCAGACCACTCACAGGGGGCCTGGATGAGCAGTTCTTC
cdr3_aa: CASRPLTGGLDEQFF
v_call: TRBV27
d_call: TRBD1
clone_size: -
j_call: TRBJ2-1

cdr3_nt: TGCAGTGCTAGAGATGGGGGGTATGGCGAGCAGTACTTC
cdr3_aa: CSARDGGYGEQYF
v_call: TRBV20-1
d_call: -
clone_size: -
j_call: TRBJ2-7

cdr3_nt: TGTGCCAGCAGTTTCGACTTCAGCTCCTACAATGAGCAGTTCTTC
cdr3_aa: CASSFDFSSYNEQFF
v_call: TRBV12-3/TRBV12-4
d_call: -
clone_size: -
j_call: TRBJ2-1

cdr3_nt: TGTGCCAGCAGTGAAAGAGCGGGACTTATTGGCTACACCTTC
cdr3_aa: CASSERAGLIGYTF
v_call: TRBV6-4
d_call: -
clone_size: -
j_call: TRBJ1-2

cdr3_nt: TGTGCCAGCAGTGAAGAGGAGGGGCAGGGCTATGGCTACACCTTC
cdr3_aa: CASSEEEGQGYGYTF
v_call: TRBV25-1
d_call: -
clone_size: -
j_call: TRBJ1-2

cdr3_nt: TGTGCCAGCAGCTTAGCCGGCACCAACACTGAAGCTTTCTTT
cdr3_aa: CASSLAGTNTEAFF
v_call: TRBV7-6
d_call: -
clone_size: -
j_call: TRBJ1-1

cdr3_nt: TGTGCCAGCAGCTTAATAACAGGGTGTATCAACTGCGAGCAGTACTTC
cdr3_aa: CASSLITGCINCEQYF
v_call: TRBV7-2
d_call: -
clone_size: -
j_call: TRBJ2-7

cdr3_nt: TGTGCCAGCAGCCGAAAGACTAGCGGGATCCGGGCAGATACGCAGTATTTT
cdr3_aa: CASSRKTSGIRADTQYF
v_call: TRBV3-1
d_call: TRBD2
clone_size: -
j_call: TRBJ2-3

cdr3_nt: TGTGCCAGCAGCTTGTGGCAGGGTCGGAGTGGTGAGCAGTTCTTC
cdr3_aa: CASSLWQGRSGEQFF
v_call: TRBV5-6
d_call: -
clone_size: -
j_call: TRBJ2-1

cdr3_nt: TGTGCCAGCAGTTATGTCTACCGAGAGACCCAGTACTTC
cdr3_aa: CASSYVYRETQYF
v_call: TRBV28
d_call: -
clone_size: once
j_call: TRBJ2-5

cdr3_nt: TGCAGTGCCCCTATAGGGGAGCGGGAGGCGGGGTACAATGAGCAGTTCTTC
cdr3_aa: CSAPIGEREAGYNEQFF
v_call: TRBV20-1
d_call: TRBD2
clone_size: -
j_call: TRBJ2-1

cdr3_nt: TGCAGCGTGATGACTGACTGGACGAACACCGGGGAGCTGTTTTTT
cdr3_aa: CSVMTDWTNTGELFF
v_call: TRBV29-1
d_call: -
clone_size: -
j_call: TRBJ2-2

cdr3_nt: TGTGCCAGCAGCCCCCCTAGCGGGAGGAACACCGGGGAGCTGTTTTTT
cdr3_aa: CASSPPSGRNTGELFF
v_call: TRBV13
d_call: TRBD2
clone_size: -
j_call: TRBJ2-2

cdr3_nt: TGTGCCAGCAGTTTCCCCGGGACGGGGAACACTGAAGCTTTCTTT
cdr3_aa: CASSFPGTGNTEAFF
v_call: TRBV28
d_call: -
clone_size: -
j_call: TRBJ1-1

cdr3_nt: TGCGCCAGCAGCCAACCCTATGGAGGGGACGAGCAGTACTTC
cdr3_aa: CASSQPYGGDEQYF
v_call: TRBV4-1
d_call: -
clone_size: -
j_call: TRBJ2-7

cdr3_nt: TGCAGCGTTGACGGGCAGGGCTACACCTTC
cdr3_aa: CSVDGQGYTF
v_call: TRBV29-1
d_call: -
clone_size: -
j_call: TRBJ1-2

cdr3_nt: TGCGCCAGCAGCGGGGGACTAGCGGGAAGCACAGATACGCAGTATTTT
cdr3_aa: CASSGGLAGSTDTQYF
v_call: TRBV5-1
d_call: TRBD2
clone_size: -
j_call: TRBJ2-3

cdr3_nt: TGTGCCAGCAGAACGTCGGGAGAAGGATGGGAGACCCAGTACTTC
cdr3_aa: CASRTSGEGWETQYF
v_call: TRBV6-5
d_call: -
clone_size: once
j_call: TRBJ2-5

cdr3_nt: TGTGCCAGCACCCCCGGACAGGGGAATCAGCCCCAGCATTTT
cdr3_aa: CASTPGQGNQPQHF
v_call: TRBV7-8
d_call: TRBD1
clone_size: few
j_call: TRBJ1-5

cdr3_nt: TGTGCCAGCACCTCACTCTCGGACAGGGGCCAAGAGACCCAGTACTTC
cdr3_aa: CASTSLSDRGQETQYF
v_call: TRBV7-6
d_call: TRBD1
clone_size: -
j_call: TRBJ2-5

cdr3_nt: TGTGCCAGCAGCGTAGTCAGGACAGGGGGCGGTGGCTACACCTTC
cdr3_aa: CASSVVRTGGGGYTF
v_call: TRBV9
d_call: TRBD1
clone_size: -
j_call: TRBJ1-2

cdr3_nt: TGTGCCAGCAGCATAGCAGATACGCAGTATTTT
cdr3_aa: CASSIADTQYF
v_call: TRBV21-1
d_call: -
clone_size: few
j_call: TRBJ2-3